Many counts were recorded for the clone carrying this TCR beta chain. Amplification of TCR beta CDR3 regions used RNA as the template. TCR CDR3 underwent first-round RT-PCR with the HTBI primer set. In TCRdb, the multiplex PCR reads were re-called with MiXCR into one record per CDR3 protein. The sample shows about 250,000 distinct CDR3 sequences, approximately 23% of them seen only once. The sample is drawn from a study of T cells in Graves' hyperthyroidism and ophthalmopathy. Per germline, CDR1 GTSNPN and CDR2 SVGIG (reference sequence). CDR3 length: 15 amino acids. V lost 4 bases and J 6 bases, leaving 19 bases between the germline ends.

The sequenced material came from blood. The receptor comes from a woman in her 40s with Graves' ophthalmopathy. This chain connects TRBV30 to TRBJ1-5, with D possibly being TRBD1 (6 bases). The DNA of the CDR3 is TGTGCCTGGAACCTCAGGGGCGTGAAAGGTCAGCCCCAGCATTTT. This translates into CAWNLRGVKGQPQHF.